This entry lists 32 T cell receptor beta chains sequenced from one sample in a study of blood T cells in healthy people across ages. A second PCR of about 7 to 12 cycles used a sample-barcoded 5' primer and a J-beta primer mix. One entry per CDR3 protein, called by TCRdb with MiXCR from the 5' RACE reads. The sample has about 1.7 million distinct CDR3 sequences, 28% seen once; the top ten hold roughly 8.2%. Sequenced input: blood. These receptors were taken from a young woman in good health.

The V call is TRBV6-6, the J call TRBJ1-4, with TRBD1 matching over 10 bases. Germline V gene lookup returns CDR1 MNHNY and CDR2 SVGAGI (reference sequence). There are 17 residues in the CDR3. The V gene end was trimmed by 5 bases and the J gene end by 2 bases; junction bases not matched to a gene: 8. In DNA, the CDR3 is TGTGCCAGCAGTCCAGTCCCGGGACAGGGGACTAATGAAAAACTGTTTTTT. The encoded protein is CASSPVPGQGTNEKLFF.

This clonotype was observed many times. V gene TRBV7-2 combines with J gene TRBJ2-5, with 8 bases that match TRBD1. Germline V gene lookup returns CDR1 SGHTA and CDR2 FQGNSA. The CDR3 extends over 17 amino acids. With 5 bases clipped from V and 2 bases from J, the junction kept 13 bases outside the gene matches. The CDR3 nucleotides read TGTGCCAGCAGCCCGGCGCCCAGACAGGGGTCGCAAGAGACCCAGTACTTC. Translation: CASSPAPRQGSQETQYF.

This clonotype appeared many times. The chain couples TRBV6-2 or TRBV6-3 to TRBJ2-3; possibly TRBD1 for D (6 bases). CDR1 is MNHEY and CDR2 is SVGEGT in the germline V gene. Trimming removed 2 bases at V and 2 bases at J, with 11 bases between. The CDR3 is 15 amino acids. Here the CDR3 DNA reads TGTGCCAGCAGTTACAGGCCAGGGGTCACAGATACGCAGTATTTT. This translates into CASSYRPGVTDTQYF.

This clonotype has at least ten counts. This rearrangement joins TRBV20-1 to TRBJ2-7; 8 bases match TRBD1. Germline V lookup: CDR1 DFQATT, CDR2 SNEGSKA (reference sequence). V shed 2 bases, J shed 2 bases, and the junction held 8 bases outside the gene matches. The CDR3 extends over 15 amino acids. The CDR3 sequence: CSARSKGQVTYEQYF. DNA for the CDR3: TGCAGTGCTAGATCAAAGGGACAGGTTACCTACGAGCAGTACTTC.

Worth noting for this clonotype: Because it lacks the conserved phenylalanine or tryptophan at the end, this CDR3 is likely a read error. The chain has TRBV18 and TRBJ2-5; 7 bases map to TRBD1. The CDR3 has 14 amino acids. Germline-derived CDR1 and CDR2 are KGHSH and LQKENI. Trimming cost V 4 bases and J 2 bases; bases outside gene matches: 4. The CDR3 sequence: CASSLNRGQETQYL. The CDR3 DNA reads TGTGCCAGCTCACTCAACAGGGGACAAGAGACCCAGTACTTA.

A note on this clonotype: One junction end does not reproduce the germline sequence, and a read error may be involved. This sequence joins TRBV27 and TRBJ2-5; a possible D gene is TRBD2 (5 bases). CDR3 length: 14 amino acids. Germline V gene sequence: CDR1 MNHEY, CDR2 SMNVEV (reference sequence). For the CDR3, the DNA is TGTGTCAGCAGTTTATACTCGGGGTTAGAGACCCAGTACTTC. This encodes CVSSLYSGLETQYF.

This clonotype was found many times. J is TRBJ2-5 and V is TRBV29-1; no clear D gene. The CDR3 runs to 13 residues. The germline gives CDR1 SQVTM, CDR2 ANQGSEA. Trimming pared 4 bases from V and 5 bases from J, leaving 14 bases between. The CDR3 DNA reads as TGCAGCGTTGGAATTGGGCTAGAGGAGACCCAGTACTTC. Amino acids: CSVGIGLEETQYF.

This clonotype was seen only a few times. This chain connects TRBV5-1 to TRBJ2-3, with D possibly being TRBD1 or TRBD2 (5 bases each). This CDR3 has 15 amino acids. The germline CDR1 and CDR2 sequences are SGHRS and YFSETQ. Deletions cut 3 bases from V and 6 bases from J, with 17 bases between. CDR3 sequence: CASSSGDPFADTQYF. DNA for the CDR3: TGCGCCAGCAGCTCCGGGGACCCCTTCGCCGATACGCAGTATTTT. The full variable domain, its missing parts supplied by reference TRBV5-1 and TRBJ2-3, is KAGVTQTPRYLIKTRGQQVTLSCSPISGHRSVSWYQQTPGQGLQFLFEYFSETQRNKGNFPGRFSGRQFSNSRSEMNVSTLELGDSALYLCASSSGDPFADTQYFGPGTRLTVL.

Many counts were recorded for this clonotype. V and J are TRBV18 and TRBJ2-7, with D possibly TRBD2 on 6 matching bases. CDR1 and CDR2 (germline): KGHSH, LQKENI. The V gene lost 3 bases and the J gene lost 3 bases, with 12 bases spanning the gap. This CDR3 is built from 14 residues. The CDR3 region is CASSPEGGNYEQYF. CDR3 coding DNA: TGTGCCAGCTCACCTGAGGGAGGTAACTACGAGCAGTACTTC.

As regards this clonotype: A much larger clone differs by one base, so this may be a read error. CDR3 amino acids: CSGGVNEQYF. CDR3 DNA sequence: TGCAGCGGGGGGGTCAATGAGCAGTACTTC. V is TRBV29-1 and J is TRBJ2-7; perhaps TRBD2 as D (6 bases). The germline V gene encodes CDR1 SQVTM and CDR2 ANQGSEA. CDR3 length: 10 amino acids. Trimming pared 7 bases from V and 7 bases from J, leaving 11 bases between.

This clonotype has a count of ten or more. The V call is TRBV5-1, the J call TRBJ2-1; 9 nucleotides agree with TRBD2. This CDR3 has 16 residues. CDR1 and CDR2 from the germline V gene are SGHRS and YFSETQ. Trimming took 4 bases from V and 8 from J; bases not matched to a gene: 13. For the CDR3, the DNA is TGCGCCAGCAGCACCGCTAGCGGGGTGTCCAGGGATGAGCAGTTCTTC. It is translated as CASSTASGVSRDEQFF.

CDR3 DNA sequence: TGCGCCAGCAGATTCCTCCCGCGGGGAGGGGAGACCCAGTACTTC. This sequence encodes CASRFLPRGGETQYF. The V call is TRBV5-1, the J call TRBJ2-5; 7 positions match TRBD2. The CDR3 has 15 residues. J lost 5 bases, V lost 5 bases, and 12 bases had no gene match. CDR1 and CDR2 from the germline V gene are SGHRS and YFSETQ.

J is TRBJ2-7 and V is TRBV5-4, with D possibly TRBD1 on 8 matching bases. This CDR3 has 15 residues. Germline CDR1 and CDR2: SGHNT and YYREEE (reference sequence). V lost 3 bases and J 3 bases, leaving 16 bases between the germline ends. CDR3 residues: CASSSYRGGNYEQYF. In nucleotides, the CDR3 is TGTGCCAGCAGCTCCTACAGGGGGGGGAACTACGAGCAGTACTTC.

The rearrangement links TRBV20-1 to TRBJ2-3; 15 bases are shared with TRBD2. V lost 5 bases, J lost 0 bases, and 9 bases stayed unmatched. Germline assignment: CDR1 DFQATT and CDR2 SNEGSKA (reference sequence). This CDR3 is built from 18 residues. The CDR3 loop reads CSAAPGLAGGSSTDTQYF. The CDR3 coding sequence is TGCAGTGCTGCCCCGGGACTAGCGGGAGGTTCTAGCACAGATACGCAGTATTTT.

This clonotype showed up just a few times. CDR3 in amino acids: CASSSEPTVNQPQHF. In nucleotides, the CDR3 is TGTGCCAGCTCGTCGGAACCGACGGTTAACCAGCCCCAGCATTTT. The J gene is TRBJ1-5, the V gene TRBV18; D remains unclear. There are 15 residues in the CDR3. Trimming cost V 6 bases and J 7 bases, with 19 bases left between them. The germline gives CDR1 KGHSH, CDR2 LQKENI. The full variable domain, in which reference TRBV18 and TRBJ1-5 provide the parts outside the CDR3, is NAGVMQNPRHLVRRRGQEARLRCSPMKGHSHVYWYRQLPEEGLKFMVYLQKENIIDESGMPKERFSAEFPKEGPSILRIQQVVRGDSAAYFCASSSEPTVNQPQHFGDGTRLSIL.

CDR3 protein: CASSLEATGNEKLFF. The CDR3 nucleotides are TGCGCCAGCAGCTTAGAAGCCACGGGTAATGAAAAACTGTTTTTT. The V call is TRBV5-1, the J call TRBJ1-4; D ambiguous. Germline CDR1 is SGHRS and CDR2 is YFSETQ. There are 15 residues in the CDR3. V was clipped by 2 bases and J by 4 bases, with 12 bases between them.

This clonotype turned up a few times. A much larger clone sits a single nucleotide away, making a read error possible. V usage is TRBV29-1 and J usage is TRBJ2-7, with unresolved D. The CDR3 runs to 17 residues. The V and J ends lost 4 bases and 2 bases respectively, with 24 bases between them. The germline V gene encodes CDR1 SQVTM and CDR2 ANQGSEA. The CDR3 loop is CSVVGARHHSPPYEQYF. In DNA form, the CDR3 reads TGCAGCGTTGTAGGTGCCAGACATCATTCACCTCCCTACGAGCAGTACTTC.

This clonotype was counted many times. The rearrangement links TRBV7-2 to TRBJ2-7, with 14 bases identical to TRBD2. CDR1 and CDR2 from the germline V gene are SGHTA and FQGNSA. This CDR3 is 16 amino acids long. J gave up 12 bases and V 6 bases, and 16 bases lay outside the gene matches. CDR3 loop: CASSLGTGTSGGKRYF. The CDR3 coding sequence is TGTGCCAGCAGTCTCGGAACCGGGACTAGCGGGGGAAAGAGGTACTTC.

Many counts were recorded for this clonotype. The CDR3 sequence: CASTLEQGPYNEQFF. CDR3 nucleotide sequence: TGTGCCAGCACCTTGGAACAGGGGCCCTACAATGAGCAGTTCTTC. This sequence joins TRBV12-3 or TRBV12-4 and TRBJ2-1; 7 bases align to TRBD1. The CDR3 totals 15 residues. The J segment lost 2 bases and the V segment lost 7 bases, leaving 8 bases of the junction unmatched.

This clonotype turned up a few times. CDR3 nucleotide sequence: TGTGCCACCCAGGGAGCGGGTGAGGCAGATACGCAGTATTTT. Amino acid sequence: CATQGAGEADTQYF. The chain employs TRBV28 and TRBJ2-3, with D tentatively TRBD2 (6 bases). Germline CDR1 reads MDHEN; CDR2 reads SYDVKM. This CDR3 comprises 14 residues. V lost 10 bases and J lost 4, with 18 bases in between.

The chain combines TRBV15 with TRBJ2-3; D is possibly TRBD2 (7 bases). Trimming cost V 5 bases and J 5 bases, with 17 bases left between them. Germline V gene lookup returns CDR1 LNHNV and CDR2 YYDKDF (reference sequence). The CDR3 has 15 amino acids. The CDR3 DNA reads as TGTGCCACCAGCGCTATGGGGGGGCCCGTAGATACGCAGTATTTT. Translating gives CATSAMGGPVDTQYF.

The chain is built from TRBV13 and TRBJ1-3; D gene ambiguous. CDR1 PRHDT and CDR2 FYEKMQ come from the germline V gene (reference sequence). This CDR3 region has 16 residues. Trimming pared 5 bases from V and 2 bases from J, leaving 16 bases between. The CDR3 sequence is CASSLGPLEAGNTIYF. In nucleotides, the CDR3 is TGTGCCAGCAGCCTGGGTCCCCTAGAAGCTGGAAACACCATATATTTT.

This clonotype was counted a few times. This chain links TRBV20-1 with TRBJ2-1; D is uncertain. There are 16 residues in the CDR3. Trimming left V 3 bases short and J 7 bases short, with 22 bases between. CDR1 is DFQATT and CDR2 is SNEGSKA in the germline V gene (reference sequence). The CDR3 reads CSASDFSWTPGNEQFF. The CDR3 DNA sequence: TGCAGTGCTAGCGATTTTAGCTGGACCCCGGGTAATGAGCAGTTCTTC.

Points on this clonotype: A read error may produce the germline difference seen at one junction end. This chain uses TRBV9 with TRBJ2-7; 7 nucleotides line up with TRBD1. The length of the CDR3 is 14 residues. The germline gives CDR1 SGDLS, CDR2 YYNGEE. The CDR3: CAGSKQGISYEQYF. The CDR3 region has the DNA TGTGCCGGCAGCAAACAGGGGATTTCCTACGAGCAGTACTTC. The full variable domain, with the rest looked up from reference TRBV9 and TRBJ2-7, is DSGVTQTPKHLITATGQRVTLRCSPRSGDLSVYWYQQSLDQGLQFLIQYYNGEERAKGNILERFSAQQFPDLHSELNLSSLELGDSALYFCAGSKQGISYEQYFGPGTRLTVT.

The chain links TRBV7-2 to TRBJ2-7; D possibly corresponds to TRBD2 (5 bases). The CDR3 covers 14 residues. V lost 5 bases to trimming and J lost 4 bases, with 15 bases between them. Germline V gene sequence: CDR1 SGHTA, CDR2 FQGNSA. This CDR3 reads CASSPRGKGYEQYF. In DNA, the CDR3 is TGTGCCAGCAGCCCGAGAGGGAAGGGTTACGAGCAGTACTTC.

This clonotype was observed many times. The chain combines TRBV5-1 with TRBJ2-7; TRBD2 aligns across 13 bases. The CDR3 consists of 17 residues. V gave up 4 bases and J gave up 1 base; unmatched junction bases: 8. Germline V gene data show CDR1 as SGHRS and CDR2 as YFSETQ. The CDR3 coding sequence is TGCGCCAGCAGCCAAACTAGCGGGAGGGCAGAATCCTACGAGCAGTACTTC. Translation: CASSQTSGRAESYEQYF.

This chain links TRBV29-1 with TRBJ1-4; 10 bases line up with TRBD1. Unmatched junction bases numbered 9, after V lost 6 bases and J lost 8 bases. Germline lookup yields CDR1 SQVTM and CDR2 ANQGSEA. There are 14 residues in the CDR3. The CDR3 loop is CSVGSGTGDEKLFF. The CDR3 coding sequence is TGCAGCGTGGGGTCCGGGACAGGGGACGAAAAACTGTTTTTT.

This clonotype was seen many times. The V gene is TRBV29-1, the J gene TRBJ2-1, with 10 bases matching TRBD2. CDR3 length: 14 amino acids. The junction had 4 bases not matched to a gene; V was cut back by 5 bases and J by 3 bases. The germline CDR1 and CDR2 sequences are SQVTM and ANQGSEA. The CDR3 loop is CSVQRGGGYNEQFF. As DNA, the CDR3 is TGCAGCGTTCAGCGGGGGGGAGGCTACAATGAGCAGTTCTTC.

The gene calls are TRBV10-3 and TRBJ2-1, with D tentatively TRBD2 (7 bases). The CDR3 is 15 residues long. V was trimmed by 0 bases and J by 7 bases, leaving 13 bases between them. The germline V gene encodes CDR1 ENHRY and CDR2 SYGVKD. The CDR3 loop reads CAISESGGGANEQFF. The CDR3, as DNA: TGTGCCATCAGTGAGTCTGGTGGGGGGGCAAATGAGCAGTTCTTC.

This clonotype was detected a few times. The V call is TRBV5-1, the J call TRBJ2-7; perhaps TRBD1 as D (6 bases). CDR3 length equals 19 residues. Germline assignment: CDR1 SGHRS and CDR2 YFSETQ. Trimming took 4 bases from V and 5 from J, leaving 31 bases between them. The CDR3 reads CASSPSPGSGEGKIHEQYF. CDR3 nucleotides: TGCGCCAGCAGCCCGTCCCCCGGTTCAGGGGAAGGTAAAATCCACGAGCAGTACTTC.

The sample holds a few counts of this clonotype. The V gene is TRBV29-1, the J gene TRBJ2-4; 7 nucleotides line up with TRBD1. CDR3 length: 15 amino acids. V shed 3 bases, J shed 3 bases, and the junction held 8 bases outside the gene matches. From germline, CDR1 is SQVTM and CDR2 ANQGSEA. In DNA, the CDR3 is TGCAGCGTTGATAAGGGGGCAGGCGGCAAAAACATTCAGTACTTC. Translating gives CSVDKGAGGKNIQYF.

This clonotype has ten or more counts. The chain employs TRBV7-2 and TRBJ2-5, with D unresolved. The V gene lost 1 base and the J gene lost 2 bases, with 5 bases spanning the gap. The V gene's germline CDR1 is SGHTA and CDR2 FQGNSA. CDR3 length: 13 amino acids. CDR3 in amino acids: CASSLEKQETQYF. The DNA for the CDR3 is TGTGCCAGCAGCTTAGAGAAACAAGAGACCCAGTACTTC.